The table lists the clone carrying this TCR beta chain with a few counts. Its antigen is as yet unknown. J lost 14 bases, V lost 6 bases, and 16 bases had no gene match. This CDR3 is 13 amino acids long. The germline CDR1 and CDR2 sequences are SGHDT and YYEEEE. The data derive from a study of cytomegalovirus exposure and HLA in healthy donors. 13 Jbeta primers and 60 Vbeta primers were used for the PCR. As originally analysed: Among the unique TCR beta chains that a later analysis counted, 70 million to 85 million in all, 9.5 million to 12 million were shared. Data came from immunoSEQ multiplex PCR; TCRdb stores just in-frame clones and leaves some out. That table supplies the V and J calls and clone size; D and trimming were determined from the DNA. The sample lists 95,000 to 120,000 clones, around 77% seen once, with approximately 5% in the top ten. General study results and limits: Upon later analysis, TCR association rates were observed to vary by HLA locus, being highest for DRB1 and lowest for HLA-C. Presence/absence results assume similar sequencing depth per donor, which may not hold. What was likely a sequencing artifact was a cluster of highly shared sequence variants.

The sequenced sample was PBMCs. The source is a woman younger than 45 in good health and CMV-seropositive. This rearrangement joins TRBV5-6 to TRBJ1-1; 7 bases are a match to TRBD1. The chain's CDR3 is CASTDRDDSPPFF. CDR3 DNA: TGTGCCAGCACCGACAGGGACGACAGCCCCCCATTCTTT.